This is a list of T cell receptor beta chains from one sample in a study of blood T cell repertoires in COVID-19. Here immunoSEQ multiplex PCR was the method, and the copy in TCRdb shows in-frame clones only, minus some. The profile covers over 65,000 clones, with roughly 78% appearing a single time and about a third taken by the ten largest. Sequencing input: peripheral blood. The receptors come from a man in his fifties or sixties with COVID-19, enrolled during active disease. CDR3s include the opening cysteine and the closing phenylalanine or tryptophan. Each record gives: V gene, CDR3 length, J gene, D gene, clone size, CDR3 protein, CDR3 DNA. D genes are given only for firm matches. Only some rows state a clone size, as once, few, many or a class for expanded clones.

TRBV20-1	16	TRBJ2-3	.	few	CSASIFRAGATDTQYF	TGCAGTGCTAGTATATTTCGGGCAGGGGCTACAGATACGCAGTATTTT
TRBV5-4	14	TRBJ1-2	TRBD1	.	CASSLGDRDYGYTF	TGTGCCAGCAGCTTGGGTGACAGGGACTATGGCTACACCTTC
TRBV30	14	TRBJ2-7	TRBD2	many	CAWIRAGGPHEQYF	TGTGCCTGGATACGGGCGGGAGGGCCGCACGAGCAGTACTTC
TRBV10-3	13	TRBJ2-7	.	.	CAISDTHRGEQYF	TGTGCCATCAGTGACACTCATCGGGGCGAGCAGTACTTC
TRBV5-1	13	TRBJ1-2	TRBD1	.	CASSEGQGYGYTF	TGCGCCAGCAGCGAGGGACAGGGCTATGGCTACACCTTC
TRBV2	13	TRBJ2-3	.	.	CASSRLGPDTQYF	TGTGCCAGCAGTCGACTGGGGCCAGATACGCAGTATTTT
TRBV6-5	15	TRBJ2-5	TRBD1	.	CASSFPGTEQETQYF	TGTGCCAGCAGTTTCCCCGGGACAGAGCAAGAGACCCAGTACTTC
TRBV7-8	16	TRBJ2-7	TRBD2	.	CASSLANLAGADEQYF	TGTGCCAGCAGCTTAGCGAACCTAGCGGGAGCGGACGAGCAGTACTTC
TRBV7-2	14	TRBJ1-1	TRBD1	.	CASSPRQGHTEAFF	TGTGCCAGCAGCCCCAGACAGGGGCACACTGAAGCTTTCTTT
TRBV4-2	19	TRBJ2-6	TRBD1	.	CASSQGDSITFSGANVLTF	TGTGCCAGCAGCCAAGGGGACAGTATCACCTTCTCTGGGGCCAACGTCCTGACTTTC
TRBV7-2	17	TRBJ2-7	TRBD2	.	CASSHGYSSGRTYEQYF	TGTGCCAGCAGCCACGGGTATAGTAGCGGGAGAACCTACGAGCAGTACTTC
TRBV5-4	14	TRBJ1-6	TRBD1	.	CASTPGQGNSPLHF	TGTGCCAGCACACCGGGACAGGGAAATTCACCCCTCCACTTT
TRBV2	17	TRBJ2-3	TRBD2	.	CASYLPLLAGGADTQYF	TGTGCCAGCTACCTCCCGCTACTAGCGGGAGGGGCAGATACGCAGTATTTT
TRBV3-1/TRBV3-2	13	TRBJ2-7	TRBD1	few	CASSKDRANEQYF	TGTGCCAGCAGCAAGGACAGGGCGAACGAGCAGTACTTC
TRBV19	14	TRBJ2-1	TRBD2	.	CASSASGGYNEQFF	TGTGCCAGTAGTGCTAGCGGGGGATACAATGAGCAGTTCTTC
TRBV3-1/TRBV3-2	17	TRBJ2-3	.	.	CASGYQGPLGGTDTQYF	TGTGCCAGCGGATATCAGGGGCCTCTGGGGGGCACAGATACGCAGTATTTT
TRBV5-8	17	TRBJ2-7	TRBD2	.	CASSFGLAGGPLDEQYF	TGTGCCAGCAGCTTCGGACTAGCGGGGGGGCCTCTGGACGAGCAGTACTTC
TRBV10-3	15	TRBJ1-5	TRBD1	few	CAISPGQGYGQPQHF	TGTGCCATCAGCCCGGGACAGGGTTATGGTCAGCCCCAGCATTTT
TRBV7-3	15	TRBJ2-1	.	.	CASSRISSSYNEQFF	TGTGCCAGCAGCCGAATTTCGAGCTCCTACAATGAGCAGTTCTTC
TRBV30	15	TRBJ1-1	.	few	CAWSVELPVNTEAFF	TGTGCCTGGAGTGTAGAACTTCCGGTGAACACTGAAGCTTTCTTT
TRBV27	17	TRBJ1-6	.	few	CASRALMGPLYNSPLHF	TGTGCCAGCAGGGCGTTGATGGGGCCCCTCTATAATTCACCCCTCCACTTT
TRBV2	14	TRBJ2-3	TRBD2	.	CADKAGVVADTQYF	TGTGCCGACAAGGCGGGGGTTGTGGCAGATACGCAGTATTTT
TRBV15	13	TRBJ2-7	.	.	CATSQDRNNEQYF	TGTGCCACCAGCCAGGACAGAAACAACGAGCAGTACTTC
TRBV7-9	15	TRBJ2-7	.	.	CASSEMTVTRDEQYF	TGTGCCAGCAGCGAGATGACCGTTACTAGGGACGAGCAGTACTTC
TRBV5-1	18	TRBJ2-1	TRBD2	.	CASSSDSLAGFSYNEQFF	TGCGCCAGCAGCTCCGATTCACTAGCGGGGTTCTCCTACAATGAGCAGTTCTTC
TRBV5-4	16	TRBJ2-1	TRBD2	.	CASSWRTSGANNEQFF	TGTGCCAGCAGCTGGAGGACTAGCGGGGCTAACAATGAGCAGTTCTTC
TRBV5-1	15	TRBJ2-1	TRBD2	.	CASSLATSGSNEQFF	TGCGCCAGCAGCTTGGCGACTAGCGGGAGTAACGAGCAGTTCTTC
TRBV9	15	TRBJ1-4	.	.	CASSTRTGNNEKLFF	TGTGCCAGCAGCACACGGACGGGAAATAATGAAAAACTGTTTTTT
TRBV9	15	TRBJ1-1	TRBD1	.	CASSFYSDRGTEAFF	TGTGCCAGCAGCTTCTATTCGGACAGGGGCACTGAAGCTTTCTTT
TRBV18	12	TRBJ1-1	.	.	CASSPPFQEAFF	TGTGCCAGCTCACCACCGTTCCAGGAAGCTTTCTTT
TRBV7-2	15	TRBJ1-2	.	.	CASSLRTATNYGYTF	TGTGCCAGCAGCTTAAGGACAGCAACTAACTATGGCTACACCTTC
TRBV6-1	17	TRBJ2-3	TRBD2	.	CASSEAPSGGAKDTQYF	TGTGCCAGCAGTGAAGCGCCATCGGGGGGGGCCAAGGATACGCAGTATTTT
TRBV10-3	15	TRBJ2-3	TRBD2	.	CAISEARGVSDTQYF	TGTGCCATCAGCGAAGCGCGGGGGGTTTCAGATACGCAGTATTTT
TRBV24-1	14	TRBJ1-3	.	.	CEAGPTSSGNTIYF	TGTGAGGCCGGGCCAACTAGCTCTGGAAACACCATATATTTT
TRBV5-1	15	TRBJ2-1	TRBD2	.	CASSSSLAGGSEQFF	TGCGCCAGCAGCTCCTCTCTAGCGGGGGGTAGTGAGCAGTTCTTC
TRBV19	16	TRBJ1-1	.	.	CASSIGSTVVMAEAFF	TGTGCCAGTAGTATCGGATCGACAGTGGTAATGGCTGAAGCTTTCTTT
TRBV6-2/TRBV6-3	21	TRBJ2-1	TRBD2	few	CASSYPLGTSGRPSSYNEQFF	TGTGCCAGCAGTTACCCCTTGGGGACTAGCGGGAGGCCGAGCTCCTACAATGAGCAGTTCTTC
TRBV30	13	TRBJ1-1	.	.	CAWSGSRGSEAFF	TGTGCCTGGTCGGGCAGCCGCGGGTCTGAAGCTTTCTTT
TRBV4-1	14	TRBJ1-4	.	few	CASSQEGGSEKLFF	TGCGCCAGCAGCCAAGAGGGGGGTAGCGAAAAACTGTTTTTT
TRBV11-1	15	TRBJ1-6	.	.	CASSLDRTANSPLHF	TGTGCCAGCAGCTTAGATCGGACAGCGAATTCACCCCTCCACTTT
TRBV19	11	TRBJ1-2	TRBD1	.	CATRQGDGYTF	TGTGCCACCCGACAGGGGGATGGCTACACCTTC
TRBV5-1	18	TRBJ2-2	TRBD1	.	CASSKLSRDRSNTGELFF	TGCGCCAGCAGCAAACTATCCCGGGACAGGTCGAACACCGGGGAGCTGTTTTTT
TRBV5-1	16	TRBJ2-3	TRBD2	.	CASSSRGGASTDTQYF	TGCGCCAGCAGCTCCCGCGGGGGGGCTAGCACAGATACGCAGTATTTT
TRBV6-5	11	TRBJ1-1	TRBD1	.	CASRGTGVAFF	TGTGCCAGCAGAGGGACAGGGGTTGCTTTCTTT
TRBV20-1	15	TRBJ2-5	.	many	CSASYPQDSQETQYF	TGCAGTGCTAGTTATCCCCAGGACAGCCAAGAGACCCAGTACTTC
TRBV11-2	14	TRBJ2-2	.	.	CASSLNRAVGELFF	TGTGCCAGCAGCTTAAACAGGGCAGTCGGGGAGCTGTTTTTT
TRBV3-1/TRBV3-2	14	TRBJ2-7	.	.	CASSQVVQGGEQYF	TGTGCCAGCAGCCAAGTCGTTCAGGGAGGTGAGCAGTACTTC
TRBV4-1	15	TRBJ2-3	.	.	CASSQDGLSTDTQYF	TGCGCCAGCAGCCAAGATGGGCTAAGCACAGATACGCAGTATTTT
TRBV3-1/TRBV3-2	16	TRBJ2-6	.	.	CASSQITVAGANVLTF	TGTGCCAGCAGCCAGATTACGGTAGCTGGGGCCAACGTCCTGACTTTC
TRBV3-1/TRBV3-2	16	TRBJ2-3	.	.	CASSPPEAGETDTQYF	TGTGCCAGCAGCCCCCCCGAAGCAGGGGAGACAGATACGCAGTATTTT
TRBV11-3	14	TRBJ2-5	.	.	CASTPPQQQETQYF	TGTGCCAGCACCCCGCCCCAACAACAAGAGACCCAGTACTTC
TRBV30	12	TRBJ1-2	.	.	CAWSGRREGYTF	TGTGCCTGGAGTGGTAGGAGGGAAGGCTACACCTTC
TRBV27	13	TRBJ1-5	.	.	CASSPGGNQPQHF	TGTGCCAGCAGCCCAGGGGGCAATCAGCCCCAGCATTTT
TRBV3-1/TRBV3-2	15	TRBJ2-3	.	.	CASSLDRGVTDTQYF	TGTGCCAGCAGCCTTGACAGAGGAGTGACAGATACGCAGTATTTT
TRBV11-2	16	TRBJ2-3	TRBD1	.	CASSLGQGANADTQYF	TGTGCCAGCAGCCTCGGACAGGGGGCAAACGCAGATACGCAGTATTTT
TRBV4-1	12	TRBJ2-1	.	many	CASSNGNNEQFF	TGCGCCAGCAGCAACGGGAACAATGAGCAGTTCTTC
TRBV9	14	TRBJ2-5	.	.	CASSGGRGPETQYF	TGTGCCAGCAGCGGGGGAAGGGGCCCAGAGACCCAGTACTTC
TRBV4-1	16	TRBJ2-2	TRBD2	.	CASSRGLAANTGELFF	TGCGCCAGCAGCAGGGGACTAGCGGCCAACACCGGGGAGCTGTTTTTT
TRBV7-2	15	TRBJ2-7	.	.	CASSGVGDKTYEQYF	TGTGCCAGCAGCGGGGTAGGGGACAAGACCTACGAGCAGTACTTC